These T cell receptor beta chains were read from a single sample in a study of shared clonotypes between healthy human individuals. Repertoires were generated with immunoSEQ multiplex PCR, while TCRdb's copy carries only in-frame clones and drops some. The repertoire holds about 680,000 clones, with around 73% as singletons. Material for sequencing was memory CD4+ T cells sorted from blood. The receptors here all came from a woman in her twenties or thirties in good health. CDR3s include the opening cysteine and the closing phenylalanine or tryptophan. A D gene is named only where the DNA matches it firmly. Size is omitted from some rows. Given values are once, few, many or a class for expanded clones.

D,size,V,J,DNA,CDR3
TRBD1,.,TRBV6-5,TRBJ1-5,TGTGCCAGCAGACTCGACAGGGAGCATCAGCCCCAGCATTTT,CASRLDREHQPQHF
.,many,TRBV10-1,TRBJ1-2,TGCGCCAGCAGTCCGACGACAGATAACTATGGCTACACCTTC,CASSPTTDNYGYTF
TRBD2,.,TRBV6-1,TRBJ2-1,TGTGCCAGCAGTGTAGAACTAGCGGGAAACGGTGAGCAGTTCTTC,CASSVELAGNGEQFF
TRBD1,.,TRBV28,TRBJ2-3,TGTGCCAGCAGTTTATACAGACAGGGGATGCGTACGCAGTATTTT,CASSLYRQGMRTQYF
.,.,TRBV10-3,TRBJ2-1,TGTGCCATCAGTGACCCGGACTCCGAAAAGAATGAGCAGTTCTTC,CAISDPDSEKNEQFF
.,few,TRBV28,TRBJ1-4,TGTGCCAGCAGTATGCGGGCTAATGAAAAACTGTTTTTT,CASSMRANEKLFF
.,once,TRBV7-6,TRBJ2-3,TGTGCCAGCAGCTTAAAGGCGTGGGGAGATACGCAGTATTTT,CASSLKAWGDTQYF
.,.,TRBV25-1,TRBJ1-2,TGTGCCAGCAGTGAAGTGGGTAGGGGCGAGAAAGGCTACACCTTC,CASSEVGRGEKGYTF
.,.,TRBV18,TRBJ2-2,TGTGCCAGCTCACTGCAATCGGGACCACGCACCGGGGAGCTGTTTTTT,CASSLQSGPRTGELFF
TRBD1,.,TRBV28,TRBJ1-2,TGTGCCAGCAGTTTATTGGGGACAGGGTTAAATTATGGCTACACCTTC,CASSLLGTGLNYGYTF
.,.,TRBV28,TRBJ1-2,TGTGCCAGCAGTTTAACGAGCCATGGCTACACCTTC,CASSLTSHGYTF
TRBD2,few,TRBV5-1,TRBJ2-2,TGCGCCAGCAGCTTGCCCGCGGGAGGAACCGGGGAGCTGTTTTTT,CASSLPAGGTGELFF
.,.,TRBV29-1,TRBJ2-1,TGCAGCGTTAGGCGGGGCTTACAGGGTGCCTGGTTCTTC,CSVRRGLQGAWFF
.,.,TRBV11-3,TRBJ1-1,TGTGCCAGCAGCGAGACTCCAAGGGGGACTGAAGCTTTCTTT,CASSETPRGTEAFF
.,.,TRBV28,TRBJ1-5,TGTGCCAGCAGCGCCCCGAACCCCTGGGGATTGGGCAATCAGCCCCAGCATTTT,CASSAPNPWGLGNQPQHF
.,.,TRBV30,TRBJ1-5,TGTGCCTGGAGTAATGCGGGGGATCAGCCCCAGCATTTT,CAWSNAGDQPQHF
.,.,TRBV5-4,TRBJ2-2,TGTGCCAGCAGCTCAGAGCTTATGACCGGGGAGCTGTTTTTT,CASSSELMTGELFF
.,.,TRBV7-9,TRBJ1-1,TGTGCCAGCAGCCTCAGAGGGGGGGAGACTGAAGCTTTCTTT,CASSLRGGETEAFF
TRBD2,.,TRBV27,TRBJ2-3,TGTGCCAGCAGTTTCGTTAGCGGGAAAGTGAATACGCAGTATTTT,CASSFVSGKVNTQYF
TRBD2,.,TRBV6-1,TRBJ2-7,TGTGCAACTAGCGACCTCTACGAGCAGTACTTC,CATSDLYEQYF
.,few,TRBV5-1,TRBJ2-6,TGCGCCAGCAGCTTGGTGGGTGGGGCCAACGTCCTGACTTTC,CASSLVGGANVLTF